These T cell receptor beta chains were read from a single sample in a study of blood T cells in healthy people across ages. TCRdb re-called the 5' RACE reads with MiXCR, one entry per CDR3 protein. The sample lists approximately 800,000 distinct CDR3 sequences; 20% to 30% were seen once. These data also featured in a second study, about T cells of mothers and their children.

Sequenced input: blood. The receptors were sampled from a boy younger than 18 in good health. The CDR3 runs from the conserved cysteine through the conserved F or W. A D gene is named only where the DNA matches it firmly. Part of the rows lack a size; the others show once, few, many or a class for expanded clones.

v_gene	d_gene	abundance	j_gene	CDR3nt	CDR3aa
TRBV6-6	.	few	TRBJ1-1	TGTGCCAGCAGGGACGGGTTTAGGAATCTAAACCGGGGCCGATTT	CASRDGFRNLNRGRF
TRBV7-9	.	.	TRBJ2-7	TGTGCCAGCAGCACAAACCAGGACGGAAGATACGAGCAGTACTTC	CASSTNQDGRYEQYF
TRBV29-1	.	few	TRBJ1-1	TGCAGCGCAGCAGACAGATCGAACACTGAAGCTTTCTTT	CSAADRSNTEAFF
TRBV7-2	TRBD1	few	TRBJ2-3	TGTGCCAGCAGCTCTCCTCCTCCGTGGACAGGGCGCACAGATACGCAGTATTTT	CASSSPPPWTGRTDTQYF
TRBV7-9	TRBD1	.	TRBJ2-2	TGTGCCAGCAGCCTAACAGGGGCCACGAACACCGGGGAGCTGTTTTTT	CASSLTGATNTGELFF
TRBV7-9	TRBD1	few	TRBJ2-7	TGTGCCAGCAGCTTATTCGAGACAGGGGTACACGAGCAGTACTTC	CASSLFETGVHEQYF
TRBV5-6	TRBD1	.	TRBJ2-5	TGTGCCAGCAGCTTGCCCGACAGGGAAGAGACCCAGTACTTC	CASSLPDREETQYF
TRBV4-1	.	.	TRBJ2-3	TGCGCCAGCAGCCGCCAGAGTGGGGGATTGTCTACAGATACGCAGTATTTT	CASSRQSGGLSTDTQYF
TRBV5-1	TRBD2	.	TRBJ2-2	TGCGCCAGCCTCCTAGCGGTCAACACCGGGGAGCTGTTTTTT	CASLLAVNTGELFF
TRBV7-8	.	.	TRBJ1-4	TGTGCCAGCAGTCTGTTCGAAGGTCCAACTAATGAAAAACTGTTTTTT	CASSLFEGPTNEKLFF
TRBV6-1	TRBD2	.	TRBJ2-3	TGTGCCAGCAGTCCCCCCCCGGGACTAGCGGATAGCACAGATACGCAGTATTTT	CASSPPPGLADSTDTQYF
TRBV7-2	.	.	TRBJ2-3	TGTGCCAGCAGTCTGAGAGGCGGGTCAGATACGCAGTATTTT	CASSLRGGSDTQYF
TRBV27	TRBD2	few	TRBJ2-1	TGTGCCAGCAAAAAATGGGAGGGCAATGAGCAGTTCTTC	CASKKWEGNEQFF
TRBV7-6	TRBD2	.	TRBJ2-1	TGTGCCAGCAGCTCACCTCAGGTTGGGGGAGGGCCACAGAAGTACAATGAGCAGTTCTTC	CASSSPQVGGGPQKYNEQFF
TRBV5-1	.	.	TRBJ2-5	TGCGCCAGCAGCACCCAGAGGGAGCGTGGTTTAGAGACCCAGTACTTC	CASSTQRERGLETQYF
TRBV12-3/TRBV12-4	.	.	TRBJ2-7	TGTGCCAGCAGTTTGGGAGGTCAACCTCCCTACGAGCAGTACTTC	CASSLGGQPPYEQYF